This TCR beta chain was documented in a study of blood T cell repertoires in COVID-19. This clone was seen only once. Using immunoSEQ multiplex PCR, the repertoire was profiled, and TCRdb retains in-frame clones only, with some absent. The data contain approximately 160,000 clones, about four fifths of them singletons. The germline V gene has CDR1 LNHDA and CDR2 SQIVND (reference sequence). The CDR3 covers 16 residues. V dropped 7 bases and J dropped 4; count of bases not matched to a gene: 12. The sequencing input was peripheral blood. This receptor was identified in a middle-aged man who had recovered from COVID-19. The chain has TRBV19 and TRBJ2-3, with 9 bases that match TRBD1. The CDR3 sequence: CASTPNRDRVSDTQYF. The CDR3 coding sequence is TGTGCCAGTACTCCTAACCGGGACAGGGTATCAGATACGCAGTATTTT. Supplemented by reference TRBV19 and TRBJ2-3, the full variable domain reads DGGITQSPKYLFRKEGQNVTLSCEQNLNHDAMYWYRQDPGQGLRLIYYSQIVNDFQKGDIAEGYSVSREKKESFPLTVTSAQKNPTAFYLCASTPNRDRVSDTQYFGPGTRLTVL.